One and the same sample provided the 20 T cell receptor beta chains below, sequenced in a study of T cell responses to AZD1222 COVID-19 vaccine. Sequenced by immunoSEQ multiplex PCR; TCRdb stores in-frame clones only, minus some. This sample carries some 170,000 clones, over 80% of them seen once, and the ten largest clones take 1%. The sequencing here drew on peripheral blood, taken 28 days after the second dose of the MenACWY control vaccine. The receptor source for this set is an adult who received the MenACWY meningococcal vaccine as a control.

The chain uses TRBV5-1 and TRBJ1-2; no definite D call. Trimming removed 0 bases from V and 4 bases from J, with 10 bases in between. CDR1 is SGHRS, CDR2 YFSETQ, per germline. This CDR3 has 14 amino acids. CDR3 residues: CASSLDQAGYGYTF. The CDR3 DNA follows: TGCGCCAGCAGCTTGGACCAGGCCGGCTATGGCTACACCTTC. Combining the CDR3 with reference TRBV5-1 and TRBJ1-2 gives the whole variable domain KAGVTQTPRYLIKTRGQQVTLSCSPISGHRSVSWYQQTPGQGLQFLFEYFSETQRNKGNFPGRFSGRQFSNSRSEMNVSTLELGDSALYLCASSLDQAGYGYTFGSGTRLTVV.

CDR3: CASSESPGGPETQYF. The CDR3 DNA reads TGTGCCAGCTCCGAAAGCCCAGGGGGCCCAGAGACCCAGTACTTC. V gene TRBV6-5 combines with J gene TRBJ2-5; 8 nucleotides match TRBD1. The trim removed 8 bases at V and 4 bases at J, leaving 12 bases unmatched. Germline lookup yields CDR1 MNHEY and CDR2 SVGAGI. This CDR3 contains 15 residues.

V and J are TRBV7-9 and TRBJ2-7; no reliable D call. Germline assignment: CDR1 SEHNR and CDR2 FQNEAQ (reference sequence). V lost 1 base, J lost 3 bases, and 10 bases lay in between. The CDR3 runs to 14 residues. CDR3 protein: CASSLDLGHYEQYF. In nucleotides, the CDR3 is TGTGCCAGCAGCTTAGATCTGGGCCACTACGAGCAGTACTTC.

V gene TRBV4-3 combines with J gene TRBJ2-7; D uncertain. Germline CDR1 and CDR2: LGHNA and YSLEER. V was pared by 0 bases and J by 6 bases, with 12 bases between. This CDR3 region has 14 residues. The CDR3 region is CASSQDGAGGEQYF. CDR3 nucleotides: TGCGCCAGCAGCCAAGATGGCGCTGGCGGCGAGCAGTACTTC.

The V and J genes are TRBV5-1 and TRBJ1-3, with D possibly matching TRBD1 (6 bases). Deletions cut 3 bases from V and 0 bases from J, with 13 bases between. CDR3 size: 16 residues. The germline V gene encodes CDR1 SGHRS and CDR2 YFSETQ. The CDR3 region is CASSWQTGSSGNTIYF. The DNA for the CDR3 is TGCGCCAGCAGCTGGCAAACAGGGTCCTCTGGAAACACCATATATTTT.

The J gene is TRBJ2-7, the V gene TRBV28; possible D gene TRBD1, 6 bases. Germline assignment: CDR1 MDHEN and CDR2 SYDVKM. CDR3 length: 15 residues. V was cut by 1 base and J by 1 base, with 11 bases left in between. In nucleotides, the CDR3 is TGTGCCAGCAGTTTATTCAGGGGAAGATCCTACGAGCAGTACTTC. Amino acids: CASSLFRGRSYEQYF.

In regard to this clone: At the DNA level, this CDR3 is encoded by other sequences in the same sample as well. The chain joins TRBV18 to TRBJ2-7; D unresolved. Germline CDR1 KGHSH, CDR2 LQKENI. V was pared by 3 bases and J by 0 bases, with 6 bases between. This CDR3 region has 13 residues. CDR3 sequence: CASSPPSSYEQYF. The CDR3 coding sequence is TGTGCCAGCTCACCCCCGAGCTCCTACGAGCAGTACTTC.

This clone was found a few times. This chain joins TRBV6-7 and TRBJ1-1; no definite D call. TRBV6-7 is assigned to the ORF class and has an uncertain function. The CDR3 has 15 residues. V lost 2 bases and J 1 base, leaving 11 bases between the germline ends. The CDR3 nucleotides read TGTGCCAGCAGTTACAATGGAGTTGGGAACACTGAAGCTTTCTTT. Protein: CASSYNGVGNTEAFF.

The chain carries TRBV6-5 and TRBJ1-1; D unresolved. This CDR3 contains 14 residues. Germline V gives CDR1 MNHEY, CDR2 SVGAGI. Trimming cost V 0 bases and J 2 bases, with 7 bases left between them. DNA of the CDR3: TGTGCCAGCAGTTACTCGAGCGTTAACACTGAAGCTTTCTTT. Protein: CASSYSSVNTEAFF.

V and J are TRBV6-5 and TRBJ1-4, with 7 bases aligning to TRBD1. Trimming removed 5 bases from V and 6 bases from J; junction bases left unmatched: 6. The CDR3 has 14 residues. The germline V gene encodes CDR1 MNHEY and CDR2 SVGAGI. CDR3 protein: CASSQGGTYEKLFF. The CDR3 nucleotides read TGTGCCAGCAGTCAGGGGGGGACATATGAAAAACTGTTTTTT.

The chain combines TRBV28 with TRBJ1-4; 12 nucleotides agree with TRBD1. Germline V CDR1 and CDR2: MDHEN, SYDVKM. Trimming at V came to 6 bases and at J to 7 bases, leaving 9 bases not matched to a gene. The CDR3 spans 16 residues. Written as DNA, the CDR3 is TGTGCCAGCAGCCTGGGACAGGGGGCGCCCATTGAAAAACTGTTTTTT. Protein product: CASSLGQGAPIEKLFF.

This clone has only a few counts. This chain connects TRBV10-3 to TRBJ1-3, with no clear D. V was shortened by 6 bases and J by 9 bases, with 9 bases between the two germline ends. The CDR3 runs to 11 residues. The germline V gene has CDR1 ENHRY and CDR2 SYGVKD. The CDR3: CAISFEGTIYF. The CDR3, as DNA: TGTGCCATCAGCTTCGAGGGCACCATATATTTT.

The chain uses TRBV19 and TRBJ1-5, with TRBD1 identical over 11 bases. Germline CDR1 LNHDA, CDR2 SQIVND (reference sequence). V lost 3 bases to trimming and J lost 5 bases; unmatched junction nucleotides: 0. The CDR3 runs 14 residues. In DNA, the CDR3 is TGTGCCAGTAGTATGGGACAGGGGGATCAGCCCCAGCATTTT. This encodes CASSMGQGDQPQHF. The full variable domain, completed using reference TRBV19 and TRBJ1-5, is DGGITQSPKYLFRKEGQNVTLSCEQNLNHDAMYWYRQDPGQGLRLIYYSQIVNDFQKGDIAEGYSVSREKKESFPLTVTSAQKNPTAFYLCASSMGQGDQPQHFGDGTRLSIL.

In its sample, this clone was seen once. CDR3 sequence reads: CASRDRGTNEQYF. CDR3 in DNA: TGTGCCAGCAGGGACAGGGGGACAAACGAGCAGTACTTC. This rearrangement joins TRBV27 to TRBJ2-7; 10 bases match TRBD1. Germline CDR1 and CDR2: MNHEY and SMNVEV (reference sequence). Losses at the gene ends were 6 bases for V and 5 bases for J; bases not matched to a gene: 4. This CDR3 comprises 13 residues.

The V gene is TRBV3-1 (or the pseudogene TRBV3-2), the J gene TRBJ1-6; D may be TRBD1 (6 bases). CDR1 and CDR2 from the germline V gene are LGHDT and YNNKEL (reference sequence). Trimming took off 5 bases at V and 4 bases at J, with 6 bases between the two ends. CDR3 size: 13 residues. The CDR3 spells CASSGQYNSPLHF. In DNA form, the CDR3 reads TGTGCCAGCAGCGGACAGTATAATTCACCCCTCCACTTT.

This chain links TRBV5-4 with TRBJ1-1, with D perhaps TRBD1 (5 bases). The CDR3 runs 15 residues. Trimming removed 4 bases at V and 1 base at J, with 14 bases between. Per germline, CDR1 SGHNT and CDR2 YYREEE (reference sequence). CDR3 sequence reads: CASSHPETANTEAFF. DNA of the CDR3: TGTGCCAGCAGCCACCCCGAGACAGCGAACACTGAAGCTTTCTTT.

This chain uses TRBV3-1 (or the pseudogene TRBV3-2) with TRBJ1-2, with D unresolved. The ends were cut back, 4 bases at V and 6 bases at J, with 12 bases in the middle. CDR1 is LGHDT and CDR2 is YNNKEL in the germline V gene (reference sequence). The CDR3 contains 13 residues. CDR3 bases: TGTGCCAGCAGCCCGTGGGAGGGCCATGGCTACACCTTC. Protein product: CASSPWEGHGYTF.

This chain uses TRBV6-5 with TRBJ1-2, with 7 bases aligning to TRBD1. Germline V gene sequence: CDR1 MNHEY, CDR2 SVGAGI. The CDR3 has 12 residues. The junction had 5 bases not matched to a gene; V was cut back by 5 bases and J by 8 bases. This CDR3 reads CASSRTGEGYTF. The CDR3 DNA follows: TGTGCCAGCAGTCGCACAGGGGAAGGCTACACCTTC.

The genes are TRBV10-3 and TRBJ2-5, with D perhaps TRBD1 (5 bases). The CDR3 extends over 15 amino acids. Germline CDR1 and CDR2: ENHRY and SYGVKD. Trimming pared 0 bases from V and 5 bases from J, leaving 13 bases between. The CDR3 sequence is CAISESGAIGETQYF. DNA of the CDR3: TGTGCCATCAGTGAGTCTGGGGCCATCGGGGAGACCCAGTACTTC.

This sequence joins TRBV6-2 or TRBV6-3 and TRBJ2-5; TRBD1 agrees at 9 bases. Germline loops: CDR1 MNHEY, CDR2 SVGEGT. V dropped 5 bases and J dropped 4; count of bases not matched to a gene: 8. The CDR3 runs 15 residues. The CDR3 DNA reads TGTGCCAGCAGTGCCGGGACAGGGATCTTAGAGACCCAGTACTTC. Amino acids: CASSAGTGILETQYF.